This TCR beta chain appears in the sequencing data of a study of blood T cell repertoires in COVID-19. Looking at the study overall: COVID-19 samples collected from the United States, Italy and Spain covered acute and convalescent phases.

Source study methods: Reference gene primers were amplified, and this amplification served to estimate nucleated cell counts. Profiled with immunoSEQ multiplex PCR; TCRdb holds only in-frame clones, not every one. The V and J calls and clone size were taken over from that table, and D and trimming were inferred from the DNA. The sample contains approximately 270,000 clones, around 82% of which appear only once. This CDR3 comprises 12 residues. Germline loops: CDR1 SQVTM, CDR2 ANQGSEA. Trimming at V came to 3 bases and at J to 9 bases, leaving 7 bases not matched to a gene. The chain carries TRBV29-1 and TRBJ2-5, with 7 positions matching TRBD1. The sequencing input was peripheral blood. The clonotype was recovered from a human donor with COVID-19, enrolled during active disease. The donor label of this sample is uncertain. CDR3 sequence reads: CSVEGQRWAQYF. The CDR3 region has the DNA TGCAGCGTTGAGGGACAGAGGTGGGCCCAGTACTTC.